This T cell receptor beta chain emerged from a study of blood T cells in healthy people across ages. Study at large: Per every two T cells, about one barcoded beta molecule was captured by template switching. Notes on the study in general: The study found more naive CD4+ cells and higher diversity in long-lived than aged donors. Age brought a roughly linear fall in TCR beta diversity measured per million T cells.

CDR3 length: 15 amino acids. Germline assignment: CDR1 MRHNA and CDR2 SNTAGT. On this clonotype itself: Its antigen is not identified.

Primed by a sample-barcoded 5' primer and a J-beta primer mix, a second PCR proceeded for about 6 to 12 cycles. TCRdb re-analysed the 5' RACE reads in MiXCR, keeping a single row per CDR3 protein. The top ten clones hold 2.5% to 3.5% of a sample with 600,000 to 900,000 distinct CDR3 sequences, 20% to 30% of them seen once. The same sample was also studied in work on T cells of mothers and their children.

Source material: blood. This chain joins TRBV6-4 and TRBJ2-5; 12 nucleotides line up with TRBD1. The J call may be mistaken, given a closer DNA end match to TRBJ2-1. The TCR originated in a boy aged 5-17 years in good health. The CDR3 loop reads CASSDRGQGANEQFF. CDR3 bases: TGTGCCAGCAGTGACCGGGGACAGGGGGCGAATGAGCAGTTCTTC.